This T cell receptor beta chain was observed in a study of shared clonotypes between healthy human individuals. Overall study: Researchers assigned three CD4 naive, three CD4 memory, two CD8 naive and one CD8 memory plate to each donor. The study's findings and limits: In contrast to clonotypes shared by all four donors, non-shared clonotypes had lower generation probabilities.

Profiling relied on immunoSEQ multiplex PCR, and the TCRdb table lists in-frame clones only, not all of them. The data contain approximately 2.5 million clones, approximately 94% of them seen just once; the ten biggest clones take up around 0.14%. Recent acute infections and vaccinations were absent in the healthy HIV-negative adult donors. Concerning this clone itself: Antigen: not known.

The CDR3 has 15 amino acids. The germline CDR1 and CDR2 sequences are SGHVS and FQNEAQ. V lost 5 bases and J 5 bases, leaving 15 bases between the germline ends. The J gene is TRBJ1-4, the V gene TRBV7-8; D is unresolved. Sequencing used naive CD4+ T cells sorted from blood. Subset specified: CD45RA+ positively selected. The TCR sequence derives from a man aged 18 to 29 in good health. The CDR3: CASSGAGPTNEKLFF. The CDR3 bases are TGTGCCAGCAGCGGAGCCGGGCCCACCAATGAAAAACTGTTTTTT.